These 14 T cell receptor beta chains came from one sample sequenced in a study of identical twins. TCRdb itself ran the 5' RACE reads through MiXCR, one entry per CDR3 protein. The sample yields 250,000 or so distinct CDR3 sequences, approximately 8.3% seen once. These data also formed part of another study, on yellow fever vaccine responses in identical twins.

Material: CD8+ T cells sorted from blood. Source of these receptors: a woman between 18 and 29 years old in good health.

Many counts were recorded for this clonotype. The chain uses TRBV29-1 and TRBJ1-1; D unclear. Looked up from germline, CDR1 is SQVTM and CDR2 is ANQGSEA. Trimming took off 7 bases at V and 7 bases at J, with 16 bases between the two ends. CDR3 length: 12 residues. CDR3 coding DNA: TGCAGCGCCGAGGGCCAGAGGATTGAAGCTTTCTTT. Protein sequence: CSAEGQRIEAFF.

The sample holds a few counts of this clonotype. CDR3 sequence: CASSPQGRGRAYEQYF. For the CDR3, the DNA is TGTGCCAGCAGCCCTCAGGGTCGGGGAAGGGCCTACGAGCAGTACTTC. The rearrangement links TRBV14 to TRBJ2-7; possibly TRBD1 or TRBD2 for D (5 bases each). Germline V CDR1 and CDR2: SGHDN, FVKESK. Trimming removed 4 bases from V and 2 bases from J, with 18 bases in between. This CDR3 has 16 residues.

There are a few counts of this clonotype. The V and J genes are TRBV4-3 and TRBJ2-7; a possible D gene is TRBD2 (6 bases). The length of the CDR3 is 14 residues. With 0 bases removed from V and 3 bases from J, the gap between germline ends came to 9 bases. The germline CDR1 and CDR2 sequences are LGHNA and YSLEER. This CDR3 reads CASSQEISGYEQYF. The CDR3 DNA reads TGCGCCAGCAGCCAAGAAATTAGCGGCTACGAGCAGTACTTC.

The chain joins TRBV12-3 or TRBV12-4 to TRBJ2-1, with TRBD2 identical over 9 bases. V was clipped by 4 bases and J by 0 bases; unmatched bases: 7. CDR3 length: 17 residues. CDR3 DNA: TGTGCCAGCAGTTCCCTAGCGGGGACGAGCTCCTACAATGAGCAGTTCTTC. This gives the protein CASSSLAGTSSYNEQFF.

The CDR3, as DNA: TGCGCCAGCAGCTTGGCGCGGGGGGGCGTAGAGACCCAGTACTTC. Translating gives CASSLARGGVETQYF. The chain joins TRBV5-1 to TRBJ2-5; TRBD2 matches 9 bases. Germline V lookup: CDR1 SGHRS, CDR2 YFSETQ. Unmatched junction bases numbered 4, after V lost 0 bases and J lost 4 bases. The CDR3 extends over 15 amino acids.

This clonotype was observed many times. CDR3 amino acids: CASSLGGLYEQYF. The CDR3 region has the DNA TGTGCCAGCAGCTTAGGAGGATTATACGAGCAGTACTTC. The chain couples TRBV7-6 to TRBJ2-7; D not resolved. The V and J ends lost 1 base and 4 bases respectively, with 8 bases between them. Germline CDR1 SGHVS, CDR2 FNYEAQ. The CDR3 is 13 amino acids.

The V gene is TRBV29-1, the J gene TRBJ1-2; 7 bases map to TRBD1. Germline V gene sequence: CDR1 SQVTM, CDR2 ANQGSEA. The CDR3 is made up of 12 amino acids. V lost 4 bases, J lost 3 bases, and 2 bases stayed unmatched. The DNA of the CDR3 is TGCAGCGTTGCTACAGGGGACTATGGCTACACCTTC. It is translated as CSVATGDYGYTF.

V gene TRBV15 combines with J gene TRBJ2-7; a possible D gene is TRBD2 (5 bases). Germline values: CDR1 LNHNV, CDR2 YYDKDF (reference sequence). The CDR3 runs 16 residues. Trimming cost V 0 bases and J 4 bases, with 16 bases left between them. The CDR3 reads CATSREPTRGGYEQYF. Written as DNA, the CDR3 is TGTGCCACCAGCAGAGAGCCCACCCGAGGAGGATACGAGCAGTACTTC.

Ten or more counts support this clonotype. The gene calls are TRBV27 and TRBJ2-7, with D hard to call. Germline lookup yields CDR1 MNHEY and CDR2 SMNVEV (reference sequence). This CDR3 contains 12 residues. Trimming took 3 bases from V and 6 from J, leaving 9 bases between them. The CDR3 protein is CASSFPGGEQYF. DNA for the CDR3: TGTGCCAGCAGTTTTCCAGGTGGCGAGCAGTACTTC.

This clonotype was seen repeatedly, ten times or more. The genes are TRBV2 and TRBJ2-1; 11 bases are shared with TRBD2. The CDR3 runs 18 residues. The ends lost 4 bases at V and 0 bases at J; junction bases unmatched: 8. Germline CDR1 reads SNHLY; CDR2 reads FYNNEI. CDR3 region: CASSGPWTSGPSYNEQFF. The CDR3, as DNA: TGTGCCAGCAGTGGCCCCTGGACTAGCGGGCCCTCCTACAATGAGCAGTTCTTC. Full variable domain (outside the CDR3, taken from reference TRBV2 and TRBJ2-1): EPEVTQTPSHQVTQMGQEVILRCVPISNHLYFYWYRQILGQKVEFLVSFYNNEISEKSEIFDDQFSVERPDGSNFTLKIRSTKLEDSAMYFCASSGPWTSGPSYNEQFFGPGTRLTVL.

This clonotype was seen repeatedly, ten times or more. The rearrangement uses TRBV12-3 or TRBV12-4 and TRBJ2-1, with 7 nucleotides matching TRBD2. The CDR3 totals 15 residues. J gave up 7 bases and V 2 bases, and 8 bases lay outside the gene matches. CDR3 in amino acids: CASSLRREKDNEQFF. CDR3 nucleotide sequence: TGTGCCAGCAGTTTACGGCGGGAGAAAGATAATGAGCAGTTCTTC.

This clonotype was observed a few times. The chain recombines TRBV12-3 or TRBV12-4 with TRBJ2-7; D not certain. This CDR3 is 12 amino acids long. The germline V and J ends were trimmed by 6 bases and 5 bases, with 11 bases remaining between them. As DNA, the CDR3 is TGTGCCAGCAGCTGGGAATGGGACGAGCAGTACTTC. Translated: CASSWEWDEQYF.

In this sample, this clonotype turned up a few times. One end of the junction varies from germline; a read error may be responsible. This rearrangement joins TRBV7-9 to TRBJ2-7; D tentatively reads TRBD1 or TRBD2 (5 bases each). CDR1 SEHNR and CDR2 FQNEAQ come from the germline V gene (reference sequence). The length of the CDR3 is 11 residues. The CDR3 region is CASSLMGPRGF. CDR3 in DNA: TGTGCCAGCAGCTTAATGGGACCCCGGGGCTTC.

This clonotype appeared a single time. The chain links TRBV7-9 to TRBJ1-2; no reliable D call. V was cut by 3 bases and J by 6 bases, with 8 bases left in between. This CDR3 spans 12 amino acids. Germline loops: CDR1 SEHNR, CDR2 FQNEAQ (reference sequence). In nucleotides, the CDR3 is TGTGCCAGCAGCTTGGAGTTCAATGGCTACACCTTC. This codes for CASSLEFNGYTF.